This T cell receptor (beta chain) was identified in a study of cytomegalovirus exposure and HLA in healthy donors (TCRdb year 2017). Regarding the study in general: According to a later analysis, one platform produced both the roughly 110 validation repertoires and the approximately 600 repertoires of the first cohort. The study was designed to test whether signatures of past pathogen exposure could be identified by cataloging public T cell receptors. A separate validation cohort of roughly 130 different subjects was used in addition to the roughly 720-subject first cohort. The study combined high-throughput TCR immunosequencing, statistical association of individual TCRs with disease status, and machine learning to predict cytomegalovirus infection status.

As regards this clone: Its antigen remains unidentified. It has no much larger one-base neighbor in the sample; base qualities were not kept.

The library was obtained by the immunoSEQ multiplex PCR assay. The authors' analysis ran thus. To diagnose cytomegalovirus status from the catalog of TCR beta chain sequences, a statistical classification framework was built. TCRdb holds this immuneACCESS table with in-frame rearrangements only. Some clones are missing; in checked studies, unresolved V genes explain under half, and the rest has no known cause. V and J calls and clone size are those listed in that table; D and trimming were worked out from the DNA. The sample table contains 150,000 or so clones; only one count was recorded for about 87% of them. The biggest ten clones account for 1.4% of the sample. Separate from the roughly 650-subject first cohort, the validation cohort of roughly 130 subjects was the group to which the donors belonged. Study-level results and caveats: Most TCR sequences were seen in very few donors, while some public TCRs were found in many individuals. Subsequent analysis determined that TCRs grouped into clusters in the first cohort also showed a tendency toward co-occurrence across the 130 or so validation repertoires, and 94% of cluster scores exceeded 0. A later analysis had no HLA typing for the validation cohort, so co-occurrence there was scored across all 110 or so repertoires. The authors suggested that the approach could potentially be generalized to other disease states and immunological phenotypes. A total of about 150 TCR beta chains were listed by the study as associated with cytomegalovirus. In vitro tests confirmed that a few of the cytomegalovirus-associated TCR beta chains recognize cytomegalovirus antigens. Cytomegalovirus status was reported to be diagnosed by the classifier with high specificity and sensitivity in both the original and validation cohorts.

The V and J ends are trimmed by 1 base and 7 bases, leaving 11 bases between them. The germline V gene supplies CDR1 SGHTA and CDR2 FQGNSA. The CDR3 starts with the cysteine, ends with the phenylalanine, and has 14 residues. CDR3 DNA only is kept here, 42 bases in frame from base 1. The chain employs TRBV7-2 and TRBJ2-1; D gene: possibly TRBD1, on 6 matching bases. Sequenced material: PBMCs. This clonotype originated in a woman aged 25 to 45 in good health and CMV-seronegative. CDR3 region: CASSLDARGNEQFF. The sequenced DNA: TGTGCCAGCAGCTTAGATGCCAGGGGTAATGAGCAGTTCTTC.